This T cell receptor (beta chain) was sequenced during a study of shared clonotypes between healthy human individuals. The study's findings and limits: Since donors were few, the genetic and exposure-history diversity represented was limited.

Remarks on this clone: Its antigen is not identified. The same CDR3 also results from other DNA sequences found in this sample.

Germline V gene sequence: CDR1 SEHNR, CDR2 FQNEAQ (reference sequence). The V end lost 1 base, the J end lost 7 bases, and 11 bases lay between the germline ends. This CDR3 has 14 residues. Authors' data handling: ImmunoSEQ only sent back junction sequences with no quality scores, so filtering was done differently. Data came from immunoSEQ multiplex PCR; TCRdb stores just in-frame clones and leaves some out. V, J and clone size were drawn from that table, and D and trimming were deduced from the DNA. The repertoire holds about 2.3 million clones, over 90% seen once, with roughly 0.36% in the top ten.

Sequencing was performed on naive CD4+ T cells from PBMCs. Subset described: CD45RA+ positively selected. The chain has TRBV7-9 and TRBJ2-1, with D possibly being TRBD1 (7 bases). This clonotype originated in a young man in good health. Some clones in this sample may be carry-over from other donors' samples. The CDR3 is CASSLVQGGNEQFF. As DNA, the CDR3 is TGTGCCAGCAGCTTAGTTCAGGGGGGAAATGAGCAGTTCTTC.